The clone carrying this T cell receptor (beta chain) was detected a few times. Antigen specificity is unknown. V was trimmed by 1 base and J by 2 bases, leaving 15 bases between them. The CDR3 has 16 residues. Germline CDR1 reads LGHNA; CDR2 reads YSLEER. Using immunoSEQ multiplex PCR, the repertoire was profiled, and TCRdb retains in-frame clones only, with some absent. The sample has under 10,000 clones, about 79% seen once. These data are taken from a study of tumor-infiltrating lymphocytes in localized non-small cell lung cancer. Findings and limits, study-wide: IM1 and IM2 tumors showed no difference in T-cell fraction. Not all patients were TCR sequenced, owing to tissue quantity.

The sequencing sample was made of uninvolved lung tissue not adjacent to the tumor. The chain employs TRBV4-3 and TRBJ2-7; no firm D call. This sequence was found in a human donor with non-small cell lung cancer. DNA of the CDR3: TGCGCCAGCAGCCAAGGATTGGTCAGTTTCACCTACGAGCAGTACTTC. This gives the protein CASSQGLVSFTYEQYF.